The rows below give T cell receptor beta chains drawn from one sample of a study of tumor-infiltrating lymphocytes in primary liver carcinoma. MiXCR, applied by TCRdb to the multiplex PCR reads, yields one record per CDR3 protein. The sample contains hundreds of thousands of distinct CDR3 sequences, 50% to 70% of which appear only once. Sequencing input: peripheral blood. These receptors all stem from a man aged 35 to 55 with primary liver carcinoma and hepatitis B virus infection. Both conserved end residues are part of each CDR3. Each record gives: V gene, D gene, clone size, J gene, CDR3 DNA, CDR3 protein. The D gene is left open where the match is weak. Size is omitted from some rows. Given values are once, few, many or a class for expanded clones.

>TRBV5-6|TRBD2|.|TRBJ2-3
TGTGCCAGCAGCGTCTACGGGACTAGCGTACGCACTGATACGCAGTATTTT
CASSVYGTSVRTDTQYF
>TRBV6-1|.|.|TRBJ1-1
TGTGCCAGCAGTTTACATGGAAGGGGCACTGAAGCTTTCTTT
CASSLHGRGTEAFF
>TRBV5-1|.|few|TRBJ1-2
TGCGCCACTTATTTCGACGTTTTTTATGGCTACACCTTC
CATYFDVFYGYTF
>TRBV5-5|.|.|TRBJ2-5
TGTGCCAGCATCATGACCCTGAGAGAGACACAGTGCTTC
CASIMTLRETQCF
>TRBV4-3|.|few|TRBJ2-1
TGCGCCAGCGGCCAAGACCCTCGTTCCTACAATGAGCAGTTCTTC
CASGQDPRSYNEQFF
>TRBV5-4|TRBD1|.|TRBJ1-1
TGTGCCAGCAGCTTTCTCGACAGGGGGAGGACTGAAGCTTTCTTT
CASSFLDRGRTEAFF
>TRBV4-1|.|.|TRBJ1-6
TGCCCTAGCAGTCAAGTCGAGGGAGAGTCATCCCTCCACTTT
CPSSQVEGESSLHF
>TRBV30|TRBD2|.|TRBJ2-3
TGTGCCTGGGGACTAGCGGCGACAGATACGCAGTATTTT
CAWGLAATDTQYF
>TRBV12-3/TRBV12-4|TRBD1|once|TRBJ1-4
TGTGCCAGCAATTTGTTTGGGACAGGCGGAGAAAAACTGTTTTTT
CASNLFGTGGEKLFF
>TRBV29-1|.|many|TRBJ1-3
TGCAGCGTTGAAGTCCTCTCTGGAAACACCATATATTTT
CSVEVLSGNTIYF
>TRBV6-1|TRBD2|many|TRBJ2-1
TGTGCCAGCAGTAGAGCGCAACTAGCGGGAGTTGAGCAGTTCTTC
CASSRAQLAGVEQFF
>TRBV4-1|.|many|TRBJ1-6
TGCGCCAGCAGCCAAGATGAACGTTCACCCCTCCACTTT
CASSQDERSPLHF
>TRBV4-1|.|.|TRBJ2-7
TGCGTCAGCAGCCAGGGGGGTGGGAGGTCCTACGAGCAGTACTTC
CVSSQGGGRSYEQYF
>TRBV6-5|TRBD2|many|TRBJ2-7
TGTGCCAGCAGCCTTAGGACTAGCGGGAGTAGAGACGAGCAGTACTTC
CASSLRTSGSRDEQYF
>TRBV6-1|.|medium-sized|TRBJ1-5
TGTGCCAGCAGTGAAGCGGGACACCCTAATCAGCCCCAGCATTTT
CASSEAGHPNQPQHF
>TRBV10-3|TRBD2|few|TRBJ2-3
TGTGCCATTGCCCGGGGGGTGACAAATACGCAGTATTTT
CAIARGVTNTQYF
>TRBV28|.|.|TRBJ2-7
TGTGCCAGCAACGAGGGAGACCAGAGGAGGGAGCAGTACTTC
CASNEGDQRREQYF
>TRBV6-2/TRBV6-3|.|few|TRBJ1-5
TGTGCCAGCAGTAACTCGATTAGGACTCATGGTAGTCAGCCCCAGCATTTT
CASSNSIRTHGSQPQHF
>TRBV5-4|TRBD2|.|TRBJ2-1
TGTGCCAGCAGCTTGGCGGGGGACTACGAGCAGTTCTTC
CASSLAGDYEQFF
>TRBV13|TRBD2|.|TRBJ2-1
TGTGCCAGCAGCCCCGGCGGGGGGAGCGTGACTGAGCAGTTCTTC
CASSPGGGSVTEQFF
>TRBV11-2|.|many|TRBJ2-6
TGTGCCAGCAGCTTCGGGGCAGCCCGACTCTCTGGGGCCAACGTCCTGACTTTC
CASSFGAARLSGANVLTF
>TRBV11-2|TRBD2|once|TRBJ2-7
TGTGCCAGCAGCTTAGACCTGGCCAGCGGGAAGGTCAACGGGCAGTACTTC
CASSLDLASGKVNGQYF
>TRBV29-1|.|.|TRBJ2-2
TGCAGCGTTACAGACACCGAGGAGCTGTTTTTT
CSVTDTEELFF
>TRBV30|.|.|TRBJ1-1
TGTGCCTGGCGGACTACTACTACTAAAGCTTTCTTT
CAWRTTTTKAFF
>TRBV4-2|TRBD1|.|TRBJ1-1
TGTGCTAGCAGCCACGAGCGACGGATAGGGGGCGGCATGAACACTGAAGCTTTCTTT
CASSHERRIGGGMNTEAFF
>TRBV11-1|.|.|TRBJ2-1
TGTGCCAGCAGTAAAACCCGTACTAACTCCTTCAATGAGCAGTTCTTC
CASSKTRTNSFNEQFF